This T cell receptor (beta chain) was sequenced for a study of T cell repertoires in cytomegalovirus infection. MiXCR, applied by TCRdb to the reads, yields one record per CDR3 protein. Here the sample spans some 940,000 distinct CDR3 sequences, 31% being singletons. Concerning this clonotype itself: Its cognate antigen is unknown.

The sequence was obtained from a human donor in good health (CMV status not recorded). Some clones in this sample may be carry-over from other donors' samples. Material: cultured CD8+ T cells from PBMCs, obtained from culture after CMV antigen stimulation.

CDR3 amino acids: CSPIDRAAGYTF. In DNA form, the CDR3 reads TGCAGTCCTATTGACAGGGCGGCCGGCTACACCTTC. This rearrangement joins TRBV20-1 to TRBJ1-2, with TRBD1 matching over 7 bases. J gave up 8 bases and V 8 bases, and 11 bases lay outside the gene matches. CDR3 length: 12 amino acids. CDR1 and CDR2 (germline): DFQATT, SNEGSKA (reference sequence).